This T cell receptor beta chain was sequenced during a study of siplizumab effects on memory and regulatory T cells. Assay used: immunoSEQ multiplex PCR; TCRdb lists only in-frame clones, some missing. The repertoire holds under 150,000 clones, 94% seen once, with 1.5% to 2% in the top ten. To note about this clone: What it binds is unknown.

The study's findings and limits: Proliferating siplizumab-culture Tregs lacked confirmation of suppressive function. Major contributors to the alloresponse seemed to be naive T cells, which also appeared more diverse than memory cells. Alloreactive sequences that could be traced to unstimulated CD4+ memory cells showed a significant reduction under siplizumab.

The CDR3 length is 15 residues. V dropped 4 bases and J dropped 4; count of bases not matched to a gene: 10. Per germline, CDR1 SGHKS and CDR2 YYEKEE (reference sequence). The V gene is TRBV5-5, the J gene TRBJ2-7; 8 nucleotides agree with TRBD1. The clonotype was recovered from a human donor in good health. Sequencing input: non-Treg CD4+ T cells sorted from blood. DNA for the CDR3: TGTGCCAGCAGCCCTGACAGGGGCCTTCTATACGAGCAGTACTTC. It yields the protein CASSPDRGLLYEQYF.